This record concerns one TCR beta chain sequence. Clones were read by immunoSEQ multiplex PCR, and TCRdb kept only the in-frame ones, dropping some. This sample carries about 2 million clones, around 96% of them seen once, and the ten largest clones take around 1.1%. The record originates from a study of shared clonotypes between healthy human individuals. CDR1 and CDR2 from the germline V gene are SGHNT and YYREEE (reference sequence). V shed 0 bases, J shed 2 bases, and the junction held 4 bases outside the gene matches. This CDR3 region has 17 residues. Terminally differentiated effector memory CD45RA+ cells were excluded from the naive CD8 cells, which were CD45RO-negative and positively selected for CCR7.

The clonotype was recovered from a man in his late teens or twenties in good health. The specimen sequenced was naive CD8+ T cells sorted from blood. The gene calls are TRBV5-4 and TRBJ2-1, with 11 bases that match TRBD2. The CDR3 loop reads CASSLEPGLAAYNEQFF. The CDR3 DNA follows: TGTGCCAGCAGCTTGGAGCCGGGACTAGCGGCCTACAATGAGCAGTTCTTC.